The rows below give T cell receptor beta chains drawn from one sample of a study of breast tumors, draining lymph nodes, adjacent tissues. TCRdb used MiXCR to reprocess the multiplex PCR reads, holding one entry per CDR3 protein. The sample records approximately 250,000 distinct CDR3 sequences, approximately 36% being singletons. The sequenced sample was axillary lymph node tissue. These receptors all stem from a female donor with breast cancer. Some clones in this sample may be carry-over from other donors' samples. Each CDR3 is given with its conserved first and last residue. D genes are given only for firm matches. Expanded clones are given a class, and other clones once, few, many or no size at all.

TRBD2 TRBJ2-1 few TRBV20-1 TGCAGTGCTAAAATAGCGGGAGGAAGGGCCTACAATGAGCAGTTCTTC CSAKIAGGRAYNEQFF
NA TRBJ2-5 many TRBV19 TGTGCCAGTAAGCCGGGGGCGCAAAGGGAGACCCAGTACTTC CASKPGAQRETQYF
TRBD1 TRBJ1-5 many TRBV10-1 TGCGCCAGCAGGCGGGGACAGGGGAGATGCCAGCCCCAGCATTTT CASRRGQGRCQPQHF
NA TRBJ1-2 NA TRBV28 TGTGCCAGCAGTTTATACGGGGGGGACGAGGGAAGTTATGGCTACACCTTC CASSLYGGDEGSYGYTF
TRBD2 TRBJ2-1 many TRBV12-3/TRBV12-4 TGTGCCAGCAGTTGGACTAGCGGGCGCATCGAGCAGTTCTTC CASSWTSGRIEQFF
NA TRBJ1-3 many TRBV12-3/TRBV12-4 TGTGCCAGCAGTTTAGCAGGGATTTCTGGAAACACCATATATTTT CASSLAGISGNTIYF
TRBD1 TRBJ1-5 many TRBV20-1 TGCAGTGCTAGGACAGGGGGCGTTTTCAGCAATCAGCCCCAGCATTTT CSARTGGVFSNQPQHF
TRBD2 TRBJ2-1 NA TRBV20-1 TGCAGTGCTAGACCTACTAGCGGGGCATCCAATGAGCAGTTCTTC CSARPTSGASNEQFF
NA TRBJ2-7 NA TRBV28 TGTGCCAGCAGTGTAGGGGGGGTTGGAGCCTACGAGCAGTACTTC CASSVGGVGAYEQYF
NA TRBJ1-1 NA TRBV7-2 TGTGCCAGCAGCTTACAGGGAGGGACTGAAGCTTTCTTT CASSLQGGTEAFF
NA TRBJ1-5 NA TRBV6-1 TGTGCCAGCAGTGTACAGGGTGATCGCAATCAGCCCCAGCATTTT CASSVQGDRNQPQHF
NA TRBJ2-5 NA TRBV11-1 TGTGCCAGCAGCTCCCCGGGTCAGAGGCAAGAGACCCAGTACTTC CASSSPGQRQETQYF
NA TRBJ1-6 many TRBV5-5 TGTGCCAGCAGCTTGAGGTCTATGGGAAGCTCCTATAATTCACCCCTCCACTTT CASSLRSMGSSYNSPLHF
NA TRBJ2-7 NA TRBV3-1 TGTGCCAGCAGCCAAGTTAGCAGATCCTACGAGCAGCACTTC CASSQVSRSYEQHF
TRBD1 TRBJ2-5 NA TRBV7-9 TGTGCCAGCAGCCCACCCGGGACAGAGGGGGAGACCCAGTACTTC CASSPPGTEGETQYF
TRBD2 TRBJ2-7 many TRBV20-1 TGCAGTGCCCCCGCTGGAGGGAGGGCCTACGAGCAGTACTTC CSAPAGGRAYEQYF
NA TRBJ2-3 many TRBV29-1 TGCAGCGTTGGAACTGATAGCACAGATACGCAGTATTTT CSVGTDSTDTQYF
TRBD2 TRBJ2-7 many TRBV4-2 TGTGCCAGCAGCCAGGGTAGGACTAGCGGGAGTAGTGAGCAGTACTTC CASSQGRTSGSSEQYF
TRBD1 TRBJ2-7 many TRBV29-1 TGCAGCGTGGGACAGAATGCCTACGAGCAGTACTTC CSVGQNAYEQYF
NA TRBJ2-2 NA TRBV18 TGTGCCAGCTCACCAGGACTCAGAAAAGACACCGGGGAGCTGTTTTTT CASSPGLRKDTGELFF
NA TRBJ2-7 many TRBV20-1 TGCAGTGCTAGTCCCCGGACCAACTACGAGCAGTACTTC CSASPRTNYEQYF
TRBD2 TRBJ2-7 many TRBV20-1 TGCAGTGCTAGCGGGAGGGCCGGGGTAGAGCAGTACTTC CSASGRAGVEQYF
NA TRBJ2-5 NA TRBV20-1 TGCAGTGCTATGGGCAGGGGCTCCCAAGCGACCCAGTACTTC CSAMGRGSQATQYF
NA TRBJ1-3 NA TRBV7-2 TGTGCCAGCAGCCAGACTGGCGGGGGAGGAAACACCATATATTTT CASSQTGGGGNTIYF
NA TRBJ2-3 NA TRBV6-1 TGTGCCAGCAGTGAGGGAAGCGGACCAAGCACAGATACGCAGTATTTT CASSEGSGPSTDTQYF
NA TRBJ2-5 few TRBV28 TGTGCCAGCAGCAAGGGGGGGTACCAAGAGACCCAGTACTTC CASSKGGYQETQYF
NA TRBJ2-7 many TRBV7-8 TGTGCCAGCAGTCGAGGGGGCTCCTACGAGCAGTACTTC CASSRGGSYEQYF
NA TRBJ1-2 NA TRBV27 TGTGCCAGCAGTTTAGTGCGGGGAGGGTATGGCTACACCTTC CASSLVRGGYGYTF
TRBD1 TRBJ2-3 NA TRBV28 TGTGCCAGCAGTTCCCTTGAGGGGGCGAGGACAGATACGCAGTATTTT CASSSLEGARTDTQYF
NA TRBJ1-6 NA TRBV19 TGTGCCAGTAGCCGGACCGCTAGCTCCTATAATTCACCCCTCCACTTT CASSRTASSYNSPLHF
TRBD2 TRBJ2-3 many TRBV12-3/TRBV12-4 TGTGCCAGCAGTTTCGGGCACACCGGGGGGACGCAGTATTTT CASSFGHTGGTQYF
NA TRBJ1-4 many TRBV5-1 TGCGCCAGCAGCTTGGACAGGCCTAATGAAAAACTGTTTTTT CASSLDRPNEKLFF
TRBD1 TRBJ2-7 NA TRBV24-1 TGTGCCACCAGCCCGGACAGGGTGAAGTATGGCTACGAGCAGTACTTC CATSPDRVKYGYEQYF
NA TRBJ1-5 many TRBV6-5 TGTGCCAGCAGTTACCATGGGAGCAATCAGCCCCAGCATTTT CASSYHGSNQPQHF
TRBD2 TRBJ2-3 NA TRBV24-1 TGTGCCACAGTGAGCCTAAGACTAGCGCGCACAGATACGCAGTATTTT CATVSLRLARTDTQYF
NA TRBJ2-2 many TRBV12-3/TRBV12-4 TGTGCCAGCAGCACCTACACTTACACCGGGGAGCTGTTTTTT CASSTYTYTGELFF
NA TRBJ2-1 NA TRBV7-8 TGTGCCAGCAGCTTGACAGGATCAGGAGAGACCCAGTTCTTC CASSLTGSGETQFF
TRBD2 TRBJ2-3 many TRBV5-1 TGCGCCAGCAGCTCTCGCGGAGGGCCTAGCGGCTTAAGCACAGATACGCAGTATTTT CASSSRGGPSGLSTDTQYF
TRBD2 TRBJ2-3 many TRBV20-1 TGCAGTGCTAGAGAACTGGCTAGCGGGGGGAGAACAGATACGCAGTATTTT CSARELASGGRTDTQYF
TRBD2 TRBJ2-1 NA TRBV20-1 TGCAGTGCTAGAGATCCCAGCGGGGGTAAGTTCTTC CSARDPSGGKFF
TRBD2 TRBJ2-2 many TRBV2 TGTGCCAGCAGGGGGGGGGTAGGCACCGGGGAGCTGTTTTTT CASRGGVGTGELFF
NA TRBJ2-2 few TRBV6-1 TGTGCCAGCAGTACGGCCGGGGAGCTGTTTTTT CASSTAGELFF
NA TRBJ2-3 many TRBV7-3 TGTGCCAGCAGCTTAATAGGAGCAGGGGTGGATACGCAGTATTTT CASSLIGAGVDTQYF
TRBD1 TRBJ2-3 many TRBV7-6 TGTGCCAGCAGCCCCTTATGGGACAGGGATACGGATACGCAGTATTTT CASSPLWDRDTDTQYF
TRBD2 TRBJ2-1 many TRBV2 TGTGCCAGCATTTTTAGGGGGACTAGCGGGAGTGGTGAGCAGTTCTTC CASIFRGTSGSGEQFF
NA TRBJ1-2 many TRBV7-6 TGTGCCAGCAGCGCAGCTCAGGGGAGAGGCTACACCTTC CASSAAQGRGYTF
NA TRBJ2-5 many TRBV7-2 TGTGCCAGCAGCTCCCCTAGGGGAAGGGAGACCCAGTACTTC CASSSPRGRETQYF
TRBD1 TRBJ2-3 many TRBV15 TGTGCCACCAGCAGAGATTGGGACAGGACAGATACGCAGTATTTT CATSRDWDRTDTQYF
TRBD2 TRBJ2-1 few TRBV10-1 TGCGCCAGCAGTTTAAAGCGGGGGGCAAACAATGAGCAGTTCTTC CASSLKRGANNEQFF
NA TRBJ2-3 NA TRBV6-1 TGTGCCAGCAGCACGGGGGATAGTAGGGCAGATACGCAGTATTTT CASSTGDSRADTQYF
NA TRBJ1-6 many TRBV2 TGTGCCAGCCGGAGTACAAGCAGTTCACCCCTCCACTTT CASRSTSSSPLHF
NA TRBJ1-2 many TRBV7-2 TGTGCCAGCAGCTATGCAACGGGGGGCTACACCTTC CASSYATGGYTF